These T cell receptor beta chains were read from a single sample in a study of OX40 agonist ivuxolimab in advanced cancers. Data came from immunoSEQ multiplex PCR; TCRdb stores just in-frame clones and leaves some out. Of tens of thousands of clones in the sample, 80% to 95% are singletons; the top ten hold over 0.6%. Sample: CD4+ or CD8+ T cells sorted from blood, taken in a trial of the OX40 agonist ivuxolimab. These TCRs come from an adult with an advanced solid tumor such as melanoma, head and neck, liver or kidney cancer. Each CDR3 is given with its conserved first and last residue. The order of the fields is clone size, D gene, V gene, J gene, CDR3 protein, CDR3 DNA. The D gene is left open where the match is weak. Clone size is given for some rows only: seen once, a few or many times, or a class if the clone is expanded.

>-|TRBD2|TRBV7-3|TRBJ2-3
CASSPVLAGGTDTQYF
TGTGCCAGCAGCCCCGTACTAGCGGGGGGCACAGATACGCAGTATTTT
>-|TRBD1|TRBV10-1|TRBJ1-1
CASQQGGGTEAFF
TGCGCCAGCCAACAGGGGGGGGGAACTGAAGCTTTCTTT
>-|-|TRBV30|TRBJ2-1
CAWSSTNNEQFF
TGTGCCTGGAGTTCTACAAACAATGAGCAGTTCTTC
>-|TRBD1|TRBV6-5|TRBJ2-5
CASSSGQGGVTQYF
TGTGCCAGCAGTTCCGGACAGGGGGGTGTGACCCAGTACTTC
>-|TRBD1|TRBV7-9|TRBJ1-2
CASSFDWDRAHTF
TGTGCCAGCAGCTTCGATTGGGACAGGGCACACACCTTC
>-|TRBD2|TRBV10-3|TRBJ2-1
CAISDLAGGGGEQFF
TGTGCCATCAGTGACCTAGCGGGAGGGGGTGGTGAGCAGTTCTTC
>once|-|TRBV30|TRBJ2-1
CACQRSSYNEQFF
TGTGCCTGCCAGCGGAGCTCCTACAATGAGCAGTTCTTC
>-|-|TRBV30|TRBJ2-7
CAWSPKDGLYEQYF
TGTGCCTGGAGTCCCAAGGACGGCCTCTACGAGCAGTACTTC
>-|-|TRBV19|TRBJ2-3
CASSIALSGATDTQYF
TGTGCCAGTAGTATAGCTCTGTCGGGAGCCACAGATACGCAGTATTTT
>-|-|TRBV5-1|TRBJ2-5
CASRTGASVRQETQYF
TGCGCCAGCAGGACGGGGGCGAGTGTGAGGCAAGAGACCCAGTACTTC